This T cell receptor (beta chain) was documented in a study of T-cell memory formation after mild COVID-19. Study observations and caveats: Contracting CD4+ clones sat mainly in CM and EM; CD8+ in EMRA.

One entry per CDR3 protein results from TCRdb running MiXCR on the 5' RACE reads. The sample has approximately 260,000 distinct CDR3 sequences, about 17% seen once. The CDR3 spans 17 residues. Germline CDR1 and CDR2: SGHTA and FQGNSA. The trim removed 5 bases at V and 4 bases at J, leaving 8 bases unmatched. Concerning this clonotype itself: Its antigen is still unknown.

The sequence was obtained from a man in his late teens or twenties who had mild COVID-19 (a few samples of this study predate the infection). Cell type and time point are not known. The rearrangement joins TRBV7-2 to TRBJ2-2; 12 nucleotides match TRBD2. The sequenced material came from PBMCs or a T cell subset sorted from them (not recorded which). The DNA for the CDR3 is TGTGCCAGCAGCACCAGACTAGCGGGGGACCTCACCGGGGAGCTGTTTTTT. Translation: CASSTRLAGDLTGELFF.